The 3 T cell receptor beta chains in this list originate from one sample, sequenced in a study of T-cell reconstitution after alpha-beta-depleted transplantation in children. Unique molecular identifiers tagged the TCRbeta library. TCRdb independently ran MiXCR on the PCR reads; one entry per CDR3 protein. The data show about 1,000,000 distinct CDR3 sequences, with about 29% seen just once and about 28% held by the top ten. Sample: PBMCs, mostly from graft donor cells, taken 360 days after TCRalphabeta/CD19-depleted stem cell transplant. The origin of the receptors is a boy under three years old who had a stem cell transplant for SCID, so the T cells may come from the graft donor.

The chain links TRBV20-1 to TRBJ2-1, with TRBD2 matching over 11 bases. This CDR3 has 14 residues. Germline V gene lookup returns CDR1 DFQATT and CDR2 SNEGSKA (reference sequence). V shed 1 base and J 6 bases; nucleotides not matched to a gene: 2. The CDR3 loop reads CSARGLAGGNEQFF. Here the CDR3 DNA reads TGCAGTGCTAGAGGCCTAGCGGGGGGCAATGAGCAGTTCTTC.

The gene calls are TRBV28 and TRBJ1-2, with D possibly matching TRBD1 (5 bases). Trimming stripped 3 bases from V and 6 bases from J, with 17 bases between. CDR3 size: 15 residues. Germline V lookup: CDR1 MDHEN, CDR2 SYDVKM. The CDR3 DNA sequence: TGTGCCAGCAGTTTCCGACTGGGCCCGGGGGATGGCTACACCTTC. It specifies CASSFRLGPGDGYTF.

The chain employs TRBV5-6 and TRBJ2-1; D unclear. The V gene lost 1 base and the J gene lost 8 bases, with 10 bases spanning the gap. CDR1 SGHDT and CDR2 YYEEEE come from the germline V gene. This CDR3 comprises 13 residues. The CDR3 reads CASSLWATHEQFF. The CDR3 nucleotides are TGTGCCAGCAGCTTGTGGGCGACCCATGAGCAGTTCTTC.